This TCR beta chain was recorded in a study of blood T cell repertoires in COVID-19. Turning to the study itself: Acute and convalescent COVID-19 samples came from the United States, Italy and Spain. The analysed material was cDNA or gDNA that came from T cells, B-cell-depleted T cells, or PBMCs.

Authors' processing steps: Reference gene primers were amplified, and this amplification served to estimate nucleated cell counts. The method was immunoSEQ multiplex PCR; TCRdb's version includes in-frame clones alone and lacks a portion of them. D and trimming were read from the DNA, whereas the V and J calls and clone size are those reported in that table. The sample carries about 74,000 clones, 88% recorded once. Material for sequencing was peripheral blood. This receptor was identified in a woman aged 80 or over with active or convalescent COVID-19.

The CDR3 is CASYIPGQGETPLHF. CDR3 in DNA: TGTGCCAGTTACATCCCGGGACAAGGGGAGACACCCCTCCACTTT. The V and J genes are TRBV2 and TRBJ1-6; tentatively, D is TRBD1 (6 bases). The CDR3 has 15 amino acids. CDR1 is SNHLY and CDR2 is FYNNEI in the germline V gene. Trimming cost V 9 bases and J 11 bases, with 23 bases left between them.